A single sample gave rise to the 11 T cell receptor beta chains below, sequenced in a study of T cells in Graves' hyperthyroidism and ophthalmopathy. Amplified TCR beta CDR3 regions came from RNA transcripts. Using the HTBI primer set, a first-round RT-PCR was run on the TCR CDR3. Using its own MiXCR run on the multiplex PCR reads, TCRdb lists one record per CDR3 protein. The sample holds 200,000 to 250,000 distinct CDR3 sequences, about a sixth seen once. The sequenced sample consisted of blood. These TCRs come from a woman in her 50s with Graves' hyperthyroidism.

This clonotype came up many times. The V gene is TRBV20-1, the J gene TRBJ1-5; possibly TRBD1 for D (5 bases). Germline assignment: CDR1 DFQATT and CDR2 SNEGSKA (reference sequence). The germline V and J ends were trimmed by 4 bases and 6 bases, with 19 bases remaining between them. The CDR3 is made up of 15 amino acids. In nucleotides, the CDR3 is TGCAGTGCTACAAACCGGGGCCGCGAACTTCAGCCCCAGCATTTT. Amino acid sequence: CSATNRGRELQPQHF.

There are many counts of this clonotype. The V and J genes are TRBV29-1 and TRBJ2-7; TRBD2 aligns across 12 bases. Germline V CDR1 and CDR2: SQVTM, ANQGSEA. V trimming: 6 bases; J trimming: 4 bases; junction bases outside the gene matches: 7. This CDR3 is built from 14 residues. The CDR3 region is CSVRLLAGGYEQYF. Here the CDR3 DNA reads TGCAGCGTCCGGTTACTAGCGGGGGGATACGAGCAGTACTTC.

This clonotype was detected many times. This sequence joins TRBV11-2 and TRBJ2-2, with D possibly being TRBD2 (6 bases). The CDR3 extends over 15 amino acids. Looked up from germline, CDR1 is SGHAT and CDR2 is FQNNGV. Trimming cost V 3 bases and J 4 bases, with 12 bases left between them. The CDR3 reads CASSFRARGTGELFF. The DNA of the CDR3 is TGTGCCAGCAGCTTTCGGGCGCGGGGCACCGGGGAGCTGTTTTTT.

This clonotype turned up a few times. CDR3 loop: CASNYQGSDTQYF. Here the CDR3 DNA reads TGTGCCAGCAATTACCAGGGTTCAGATACGCAGTATTTT. The J gene is TRBJ2-3, the V gene TRBV27; D may be TRBD1 (5 bases). Germline V gives CDR1 MNHEY, CDR2 SMNVEV (reference sequence). CDR3 length: 13 amino acids. With 7 bases removed from V and 4 bases from J, the gap between germline ends came to 12 bases.

In this sample, this clonotype turned up many times. This chain connects TRBV28 to TRBJ2-2; tentatively, D is TRBD2 (5 bases). Trimming removed 5 bases from V and 6 bases from J, with 16 bases in between. CDR3 length: 15 amino acids. Germline loops: CDR1 MDHEN, CDR2 SYDVKM. This CDR3 is CASSGPEVRSGELFF. CDR3 coding DNA: TGTGCCAGCAGTGGCCCGGAGGTTCGGTCCGGGGAGCTGTTTTTT.

This clonotype has a handful of counts. J is TRBJ1-2 and V is TRBV10-3, with 7 bases that match TRBD1. CDR1 and CDR2 from the germline V gene are ENHRY and SYGVKD. V lost 4 bases, J lost 2 bases, and 4 bases stayed unmatched. The CDR3 runs to 14 residues. The CDR3 DNA reads TGTGCCATCAGTGGGCGACAGGGCAACTATGGCTACACCTTC. It encodes CAISGRQGNYGYTF.

This clonotype was detected ten times or more. This chain joins TRBV10-3 and TRBJ2-1; 12 bases line up with TRBD2. Germline CDR1 ENHRY, CDR2 SYGVKD. Germline trimming cut 7 bases from V and 4 bases from J; bases unmatched to any gene: 8. This CDR3 comprises 16 residues. The DNA of the CDR3 is TGTGCCATCACCCAAGGACTAGCGGGAAAGTACAATGAGCAGTTCTTC. Residues: CAITQGLAGKYNEQFF.

In DNA form, the CDR3 reads TGTGCCAGCAGGGGACAGCCAAATGAAAAACTGTTTTTT. Protein product: CASRGQPNEKLFF. V and J are TRBV6-1 and TRBJ1-4; 7 bases agree with TRBD1. CDR3 size: 13 residues. V lost 6 bases to trimming and J lost 5 bases; unmatched junction nucleotides: 3. Per the germline V gene, CDR1 is MNHNS and CDR2 is SASEGT.

This CDR3 is CASSFDPKGEAFF. As DNA, the CDR3 is TGTGCCAGCAGTTTCGACCCCAAGGGGGAAGCTTTCTTT. V usage is TRBV27 and J usage is TRBJ1-1; tentative D call: TRBD1 (5 bases). The CDR3 is 13 amino acids. V gave up 3 bases and J gave up 8 bases, with 13 bases separating them. The germline V gene encodes CDR1 MNHEY and CDR2 SMNVEV (reference sequence).

This clonotype occurred a few times. The chain employs TRBV10-3 and TRBJ2-7, with 9 bases matching TRBD1. The CDR3 sequence is 15 residues long. Looked up from germline, CDR1 is ENHRY and CDR2 is SYGVKD. V was clipped by 10 bases and J by 7 bases; unmatched bases: 17. For the CDR3, the DNA is TGTGCCACCTATACAGGGGGCATAGTAGCTGGTGAGCAGTACTTC. Amino acids: CATYTGGIVAGEQYF.

This clonotype was recorded many times. V and J are TRBV7-9 and TRBJ2-1; 9 nucleotides align to TRBD2. The junction had 6 bases not matched to a gene; V was cut back by 5 bases and J by 10 bases. The length of the CDR3 is 13 residues. The germline V gene encodes CDR1 SEHNR and CDR2 FQNEAQ (reference sequence). The CDR3 DNA is TGTGCCAGCAGCCCCTTAGCGGGAGAAGAGCAGTTCTTC. Encoded protein: CASSPLAGEEQFF.